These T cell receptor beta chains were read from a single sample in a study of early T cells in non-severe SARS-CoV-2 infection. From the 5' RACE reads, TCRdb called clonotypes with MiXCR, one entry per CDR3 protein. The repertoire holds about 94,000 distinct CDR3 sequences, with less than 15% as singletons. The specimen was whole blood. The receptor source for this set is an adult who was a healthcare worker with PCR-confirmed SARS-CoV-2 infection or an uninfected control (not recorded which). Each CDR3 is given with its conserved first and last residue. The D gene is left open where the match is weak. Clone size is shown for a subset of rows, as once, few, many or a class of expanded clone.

TGCAGCGTGTGGCTTCGGGCGGGAAACACCATATATTTT,CSVWLRAGNTIYF,TRBV29-1,many,NA,TRBJ1-3
TGTGCCAGCAGCCCCCGAACCGCCAATCGAACAGGGGGTAGGACCCAGTACTTC,CASSPRTANRTGGRTQYF,TRBV7-6,many,TRBD1,TRBJ2-5
TGTGCCAGCATCGCAGGGACCGGCAATCAGCCCCAGCATTTT,CASIAGTGNQPQHF,TRBV28,NA,NA,TRBJ1-5
TGTGCCAGCAGCGGCAGGGTTCCCAATGAGCAGTTCTTC,CASSGRVPNEQFF,TRBV7-9,many,NA,TRBJ2-1
TGCGCCAGCAGCAAAGAAGCGGGGGGCCAGGGTGAGCAGTTCTTC,CASSKEAGGQGEQFF,TRBV5-1,NA,TRBD2,TRBJ2-1
TGTGCCAGCTCACCACAGGGGACCGGCTCTGGGGCCAACGTCCTGACTTTC,CASSPQGTGSGANVLTF,TRBV18,few,NA,TRBJ2-6
TGTGCCAGCAGCCGACCGGGACAACAAGAGACCCAGTACTTC,CASSRPGQQETQYF,TRBV3-1,NA,NA,TRBJ2-5
TGTGCCAGCAGCCGCCCAAGGGATACGCAGTATTTT,CASSRPRDTQYF,TRBV28,NA,NA,TRBJ2-3
TGTGCCAGCAGGGGAGGGGACTCCTCCTACGAGCAGTACTTC,CASRGGDSSYEQYF,TRBV28,NA,TRBD2,TRBJ2-7
TGTGCCAGCAGCCAAGATCCCCTAGTCAGAAGGTACAATGAGCAGTTCTTC,CASSQDPLVRRYNEQFF,TRBV14,many,NA,TRBJ2-1
TGTGCCAGCAGTCCCCAGGGAAATGAGCAGTTCTTC,CASSPQGNEQFF,TRBV2,few,NA,TRBJ2-1
TGTGCCAGCAGCTTAGCGCGGGGACAGGGCGAGAACACTGAAGCTTTCTTT,CASSLARGQGENTEAFF,TRBV7-9,NA,TRBD1,TRBJ1-1
TGTGCCAGCAGTTTTGGCAGTAGCACAGATACGCAGTATTTT,CASSFGSSTDTQYF,TRBV12-3/TRBV12-4,many,NA,TRBJ2-3
TGTGCCAGCAGCCCCTACAAGGGATGGGGCACAGATACGCAGTATTTT,CASSPYKGWGTDTQYF,TRBV3-1,many,NA,TRBJ2-3
TGCGCCAGCAGCTCCCCCGTCCCTGCAGATACGCAGTATTTT,CASSSPVPADTQYF,TRBV5-1,few,NA,TRBJ2-3
TGCAGTGCTCACGCGTTAGCGGGGCACGTAACGGCAGATACGCAGTATTTT,CSAHALAGHVTADTQYF,TRBV20-1,many,TRBD2,TRBJ2-3
TGCGCCAGCAGCTCGGTAAAGACAGGGGGGAACACCGGGGAGCTGTTTTTT,CASSSVKTGGNTGELFF,TRBV5-1,many,TRBD1,TRBJ2-2
TGCGCCAGCAGCCAAGCCCTGGCGGGGGGGAAAGATACGCAGTATTTT,CASSQALAGGKDTQYF,TRBV4-3,NA,TRBD2,TRBJ2-3
TGCAGCGTTGGAGAGGGGCCCTCCTACGAGCAGTACTTC,CSVGEGPSYEQYF,TRBV29-1,few,NA,TRBJ2-7
TGCAGTGCTAGAGGGTCGGCTAATGAAAAACTGTTTTTT,CSARGSANEKLFF,TRBV20-1,NA,NA,TRBJ1-4
TGCGCCAGCAGCTTGGGGGGCAGTATGGTCTCCTACGAGCAGTACTTC,CASSLGGSMVSYEQYF,TRBV5-1,NA,NA,TRBJ2-7
TGCGCCAGCAGCTTCGGGACAGTTGGAGATACGCAGTATTTT,CASSFGTVGDTQYF,TRBV5-1,NA,TRBD1,TRBJ2-3
TGTGCCAGCAGCTTAGTACGGTACACAGATACGCAGTATTTT,CASSLVRYTDTQYF,TRBV7-2,NA,NA,TRBJ2-3
TGTGCCAGCAGTACTGGGCGGACCTACAATGAGCAGTTCTTC,CASSTGRTYNEQFF,TRBV7-9,many,NA,TRBJ2-1
TGTGCCAGCATCCCAGACATCTCCTACGAGCAGTACTTC,CASIPDISYEQYF,TRBV2,NA,NA,TRBJ2-7
TGTGCCAGCAGCGTTCACGGGGGCACCGAGCAGTACTTC,CASSVHGGTEQYF,TRBV9,few,NA,TRBJ2-7
TGCAGCGCTCGGGACCAAGAGACTTATGGCTACACCTTC,CSARDQETYGYTF,TRBV29-1,NA,NA,TRBJ1-2
TGTGTCAGCAGCCCGGACGGGGACCCCTATGGCTACACCTTC,CVSSPDGDPYGYTF,TRBV7-9,NA,NA,TRBJ1-2
TGCGCCAGCAGCCAAGATAGGGCCCTGATACTGTCTGGGGCCAACGTCCTGACTTTC,CASSQDRALILSGANVLTF,TRBV4-1,NA,NA,TRBJ2-6
TGTGCCAGCAGCACCAACCCGGGAGAAAAACTGTTTTTT,CASSTNPGEKLFF,TRBV7-3,NA,NA,TRBJ1-4
TGTGCCAGCAGCTTGCCGACAGGGGCTGGGGCCAACGTCCTGACTTTC,CASSLPTGAGANVLTF,TRBV5-6,NA,TRBD1,TRBJ2-6
TGTGCCAGCAGCGTGGACCGTTTGTTGAAAGCTTTCTTT,CASSVDRLLKAFF,TRBV7-9,NA,NA,TRBJ1-1
TGTGCCAGCAGGAGGACAGGGGACACTGAAGCTTTCTTT,CASRRTGDTEAFF,TRBV27,NA,TRBD1,TRBJ1-1